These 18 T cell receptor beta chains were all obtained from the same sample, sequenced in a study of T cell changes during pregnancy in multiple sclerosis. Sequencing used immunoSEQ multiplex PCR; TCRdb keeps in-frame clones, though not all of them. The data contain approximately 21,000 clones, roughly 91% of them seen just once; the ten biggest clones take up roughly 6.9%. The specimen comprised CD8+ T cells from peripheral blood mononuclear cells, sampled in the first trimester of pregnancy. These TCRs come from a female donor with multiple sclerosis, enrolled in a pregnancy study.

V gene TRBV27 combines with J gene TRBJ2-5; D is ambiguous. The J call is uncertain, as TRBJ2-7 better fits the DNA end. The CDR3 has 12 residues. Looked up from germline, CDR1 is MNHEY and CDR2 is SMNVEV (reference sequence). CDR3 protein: CASSPGPYEQYF. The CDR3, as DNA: TGTGCCAGCAGTCCAGGCCCCTACGAGCAGTACTTC.

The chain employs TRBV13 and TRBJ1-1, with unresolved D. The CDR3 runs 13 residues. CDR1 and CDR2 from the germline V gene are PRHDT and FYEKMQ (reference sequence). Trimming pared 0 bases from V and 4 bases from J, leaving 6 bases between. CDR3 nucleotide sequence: TGTGCCAGCAGCTTAGGGGGGAGCACTGAAGCTTTCTTT. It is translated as CASSLGGSTEAFF.

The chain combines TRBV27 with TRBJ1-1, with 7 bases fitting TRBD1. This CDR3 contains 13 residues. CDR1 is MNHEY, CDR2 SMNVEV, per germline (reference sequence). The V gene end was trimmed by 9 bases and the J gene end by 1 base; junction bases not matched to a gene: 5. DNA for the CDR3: TGTGCCAGTTACAGGGGCGGGAACACTGAAGCTTTCTTT. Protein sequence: CASYRGGNTEAFF.

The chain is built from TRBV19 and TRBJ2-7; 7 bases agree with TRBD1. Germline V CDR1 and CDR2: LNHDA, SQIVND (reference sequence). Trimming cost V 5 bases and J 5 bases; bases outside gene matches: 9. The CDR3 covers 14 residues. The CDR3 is CASSEQGVSDEQYF. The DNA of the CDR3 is TGTGCCAGTAGTGAGCAGGGGGTGTCCGACGAGCAGTACTTC. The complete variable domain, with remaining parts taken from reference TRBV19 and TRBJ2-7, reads DGGITQSPKYLFRKEGQNVTLSCEQNLNHDAMYWYRQDPGQGLRLIYYSQIVNDFQKGDIAEGYSVSREKKESFPLTVTSAQKNPTAFYLCASSEQGVSDEQYFGPGTRLTVT.

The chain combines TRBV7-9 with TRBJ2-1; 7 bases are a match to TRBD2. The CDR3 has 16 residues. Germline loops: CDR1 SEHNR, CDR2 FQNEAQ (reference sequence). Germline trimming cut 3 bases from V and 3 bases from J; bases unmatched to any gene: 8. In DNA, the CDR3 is TGTGCCAGCAGCTTGGTAAGCGGGGCTTACTACAATGAGCAGTTCTTC. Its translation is CASSLVSGAYYNEQFF.

The CDR3 coding sequence is TGTGCCAGCTCACCACCGATAACAGGCGTATACGAGCAGTACTTC. Translated, it gives CASSPPITGVYEQYF. The chain recombines TRBV18 with TRBJ2-7, with a weak D call TRBD1 (5 bases). Germline V CDR1 and CDR2: KGHSH, LQKENI. V dropped 0 bases and J dropped 4 bases, with 13 bases sitting between them. The CDR3 extends over 15 amino acids.

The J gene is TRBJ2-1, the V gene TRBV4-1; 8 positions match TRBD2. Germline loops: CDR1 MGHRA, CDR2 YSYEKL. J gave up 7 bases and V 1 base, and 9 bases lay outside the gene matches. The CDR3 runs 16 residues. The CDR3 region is CASSQAPSPGGNEQFF. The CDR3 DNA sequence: TGCGCCAGCAGCCAAGCCCCGAGCCCGGGGGGGAATGAGCAGTTCTTC.

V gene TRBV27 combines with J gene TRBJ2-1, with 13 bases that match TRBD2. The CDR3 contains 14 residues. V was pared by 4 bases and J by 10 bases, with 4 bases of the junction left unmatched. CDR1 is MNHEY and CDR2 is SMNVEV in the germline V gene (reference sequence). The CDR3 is CASSWTSGRGEQFF. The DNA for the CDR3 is TGTGCCAGCAGTTGGACTAGCGGGAGAGGGGAGCAGTTCTTC.

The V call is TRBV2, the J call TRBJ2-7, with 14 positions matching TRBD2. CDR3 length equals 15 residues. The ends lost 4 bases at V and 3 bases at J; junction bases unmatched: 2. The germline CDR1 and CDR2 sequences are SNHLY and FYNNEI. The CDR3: CASSGTSGRYYEQYF. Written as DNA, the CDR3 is TGTGCCAGCAGTGGGACTAGCGGGAGGTACTACGAGCAGTACTTC.

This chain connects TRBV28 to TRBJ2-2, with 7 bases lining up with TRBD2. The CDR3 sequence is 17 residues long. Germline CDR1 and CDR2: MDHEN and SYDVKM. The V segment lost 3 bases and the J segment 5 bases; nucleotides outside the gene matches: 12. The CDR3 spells CASSFMVFSGSTGELFF. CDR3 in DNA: TGTGCCAGCAGTTTTATGGTTTTTAGCGGGTCTACCGGGGAGCTGTTTTTT.

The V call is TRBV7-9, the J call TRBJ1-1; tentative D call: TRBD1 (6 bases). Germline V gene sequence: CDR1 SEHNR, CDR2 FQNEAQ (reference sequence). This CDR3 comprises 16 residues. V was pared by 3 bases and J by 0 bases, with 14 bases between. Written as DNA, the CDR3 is TGTGCCAGCAGCTTGGCACCGGGACATTTGAACACTGAAGCTTTCTTT. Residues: CASSLAPGHLNTEAFF.

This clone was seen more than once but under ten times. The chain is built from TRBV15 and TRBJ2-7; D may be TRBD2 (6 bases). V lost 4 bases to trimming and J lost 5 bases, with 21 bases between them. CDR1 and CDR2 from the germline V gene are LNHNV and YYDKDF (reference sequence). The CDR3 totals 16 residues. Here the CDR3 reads CATSMSRDSLVNEQYF. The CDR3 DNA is TGTGCCACCAGCATGTCCCGGGACTCCCTCGTGAACGAGCAGTACTTC.

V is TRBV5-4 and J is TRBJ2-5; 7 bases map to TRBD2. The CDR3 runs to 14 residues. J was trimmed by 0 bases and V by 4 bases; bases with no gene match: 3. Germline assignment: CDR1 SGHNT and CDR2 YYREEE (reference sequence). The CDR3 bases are TGTGCCAGCAGCAATAGCGGGTACCAAGAGACCCAGTACTTC. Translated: CASSNSGYQETQYF.

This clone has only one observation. CDR3 region: CAIRNTGSVDYGYTF. CDR3 bases: TGTGCCATCAGAAACACAGGGTCGGTTGACTATGGCTACACCTTC. The V gene is TRBV10-3, the J gene TRBJ1-2, with TRBD1 as a possible D gene (6 bases). There are 15 residues in the CDR3. CDR1 and CDR2 from the germline V gene are ENHRY and SYGVKD. With 6 bases removed from V and 3 bases from J, the gap between germline ends came to 17 bases.

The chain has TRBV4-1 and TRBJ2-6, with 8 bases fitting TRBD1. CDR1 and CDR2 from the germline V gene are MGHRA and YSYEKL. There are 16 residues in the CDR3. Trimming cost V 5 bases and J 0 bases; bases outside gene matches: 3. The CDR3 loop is CASSVGQGSGANVLTF. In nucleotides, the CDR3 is TGCGCCAGCAGCGTCGGACAGGGCTCTGGGGCCAACGTCCTGACTTTC.

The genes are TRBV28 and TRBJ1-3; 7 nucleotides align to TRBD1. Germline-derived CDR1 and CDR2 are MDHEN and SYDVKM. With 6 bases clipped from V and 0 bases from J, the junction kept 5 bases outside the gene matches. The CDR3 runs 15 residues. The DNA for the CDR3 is TGTGCCAGCAGGGGACAGAGCCACTCTGGAAACACCATATATTTT. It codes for CASRGQSHSGNTIYF.

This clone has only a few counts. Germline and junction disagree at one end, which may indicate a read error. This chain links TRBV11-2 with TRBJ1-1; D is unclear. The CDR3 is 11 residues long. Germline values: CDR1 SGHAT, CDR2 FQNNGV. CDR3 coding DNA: TGTGCCAGCACCTTAGGTAATGAAGCTTTCTTT. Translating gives CASTLGNEAFF.

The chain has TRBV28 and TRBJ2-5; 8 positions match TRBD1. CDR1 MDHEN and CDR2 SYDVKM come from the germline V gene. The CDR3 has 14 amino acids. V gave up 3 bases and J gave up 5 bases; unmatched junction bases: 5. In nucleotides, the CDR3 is TGTGCCAGCAGTTTTACAGGGGGAGGTGAGACCCAGTACTTC. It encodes CASSFTGGGETQYF.